The text below deals with one TCR beta chain. The data derive from a study of neoadjuvant anti-PD-1 for oral cavity cancer. TCRdb's table, derived via immunoSEQ multiplex PCR, lists solely in-frame clones and lacks some. The sample yields 13,000 to 15,000 clones, 60% to 75% seen once. V was clipped by 4 bases and J by 0 bases; unmatched bases: 1. The V gene's germline CDR1 is SQVTM and CDR2 ANQGSEA. The CDR3 contains 13 residues. Indicated time point: after neoadjuvant nivolumab, at surgical resection. The clonotype comes from a person between 35 and 79 years old with oral cavity squamous cell carcinoma. The material sequenced was PBMCs, taken after nivolumab (anti-PD-1) treatment. The rearrangement joins TRBV29-1 to TRBJ2-7, with 9 bases lining up with TRBD2. The CDR3 DNA reads as TGCAGCGTTGCTAGCGGGAACTCCTACGAGCAGTACTTC. This gives the protein CSVASGNSYEQYF.